The clone carrying this T cell receptor (beta chain) occurred many times. Its antigen is not identified. This sample stems from a study of T-cell reconstitution after alpha-beta-depleted transplantation in children. Points from the study as a whole: Several hundred expanded graft clones reportedly gave rise to the alpha-beta T cells present about two months after transplant. Newly generated T cells supplied most T-cell counts and diversity one year post-transplant.

The CDR3 covers 13 residues. The germline CDR1 and CDR2 sequences are SQVTM and ANQGSEA. Unmatched junction bases numbered 1, after V lost 2 bases and J lost 5 bases. A TCRbeta library incorporating unique molecular identifiers was prepared. TCRdb redid the calling of the PCR reads with MiXCR, one entry per CDR3 protein. This table holds approximately 300,000 distinct CDR3 sequences, around 7.1% found once. The sequencing used peripheral blood, collected 360 days after TCRalphabeta/CD19-depleted stem cell transplant. V is TRBV29-1 and J is TRBJ2-5; the match to TRBD2 covers 11 bases. This receptor was obtained from a female patient aged 2-9 years who had a stem cell transplant for Fanconi anemia, so the T cells may come from the graft donor. CDR3 nucleotides: TGCAGCGTTGAACTAGCGGGGGGTGAGACCCAGTACTTC. It codes for CSVELAGGETQYF.